Presented here are 13 T cell receptor beta chains from one specimen sequenced in a study of Graves' ophthalmopathy and Graves' hyperthyroidism. Amplification from RNA transcripts yielded the TCR beta CDR3 regions. HTBI-primed RT-PCR formed the first round, and a multiplex PCR formed the second. TCRdb itself ran the multiplex PCR reads through MiXCR, one entry per CDR3 protein. The sample has about 160,000 distinct CDR3 sequences, 35% to 50% seen once. Sequencing was carried out using peripheral blood. The source of these receptors is a young man with Graves' ophthalmopathy.

CDR3 region: CASGGRIYGYTF. CDR3 DNA sequence: TGTGCCAGCGGTGGTAGGATCTATGGCTACACCTTC. V gene TRBV6-1 combines with J gene TRBJ1-2; the D is unclear. The CDR3 has 12 amino acids. The V end was cut by 8 bases, the J end by 4 bases, with 11 bases between. The germline V gene has CDR1 MNHNS and CDR2 SASEGT.

The genes are TRBV6-4 and TRBJ2-2, with 7 bases fitting TRBD2. V lost 6 bases and J lost 2; bases outside the gene matches: 12. The CDR3 is made up of 17 amino acids. Looked up from germline, CDR1 is MRHNA and CDR2 is SNTAGT. CDR3 nucleotide sequence: TGTGCCAGCAGGACACGGACCAGCGGGGCTAACACCGGGGAGCTGTTTTTT. It specifies CASRTRTSGANTGELFF.

The chain combines TRBV6-1 with TRBJ2-7; a possible D gene is TRBD2 (6 bases). V was trimmed by 6 bases and J by 1 base, leaving 13 bases between them. Per the germline V gene, CDR1 is MNHNS and CDR2 is SASEGT. CDR3 length: 14 amino acids. In nucleotides, the CDR3 is TGTGCCAGCAGCCGGGTAGCGGCGTCCTACGAGCAGTACTTC. Translating it yields CASSRVAASYEQYF.

CDR3 in amino acids: CASSASGQQETQYF. The CDR3 nucleotides are TGTGCCAGCAGTGCGTCGGGACAGCAAGAGACCCAGTACTTC. V and J are TRBV6-1 and TRBJ2-5; 7 bases fit TRBD1. The CDR3 extends over 14 amino acids. The V segment lost 4 bases and the J segment 2 bases; nucleotides outside the gene matches: 4. CDR1 is MNHNS and CDR2 is SASEGT in the germline V gene.

This clonotype showed up many times. This sequence joins TRBV28 and TRBJ1-3, with D possibly matching TRBD1 (6 bases). Per germline, CDR1 MDHEN and CDR2 SYDVKM. Deletions cut 6 bases from V and 2 bases from J, with 20 bases between. This CDR3 has 17 amino acids. The DNA for the CDR3 is TGTGCCAGCAGCCGTCCCTCGGACAGATACCCTGGAAACACCATATATTTT. Protein sequence: CASSRPSDRYPGNTIYF. The whole variable domain, filled in from reference TRBV28 and TRBJ1-3, reads DVKVTQSSRYLVKRTGEKVFLECVQDMDHENMFWYRQDPGLGLRLIYFSYDVKMKEKGDIPEGYSVSREKKERFSLILESASTNQTSMYLCASSRPSDRYPGNTIYFGEGSWLTVV.

Ten or more counts support this clonotype. It is unclear where the CDR3 begins or ends on the DNA, so no DNA is shown, and the CDR3 is as TCRdb lists it. This chain links TRBV12-3 or TRBV12-4 with TRBJ1-2; the D segment call TRBD1 is taken from the table without a DNA check. The CDR3 spans 14 residues, counting both ends. The CDR3 sequence is CASSPGPFGNGYTF.

This clonotype was detected only a few times. The chain recombines TRBV30 with TRBJ2-5; the match to TRBD1 covers 9 bases. The CDR3 sequence is 13 residues long. V trimming: 3 bases; J trimming: 5 bases; junction bases outside the gene matches: 4. Looked up from germline, CDR1 is GTSNPN and CDR2 is SVGIG (reference sequence). The CDR3 DNA follows: TGTGCCTGGAGGGACAGGGGAACGGAGACCCAGTACTTC. This gives the protein CAWRDRGTETQYF.

The rearrangement joins TRBV11-2 to TRBJ1-2; TRBD1 might be the D (5 bases). The CDR3 contains 16 residues. CDR1 is SGHAT and CDR2 is FQNNGV in the germline V gene. Trimming stripped 4 bases from V and 4 bases from J, with 19 bases between. The CDR3 here is CASSSPGTGPVYGYTF. The CDR3 region has the DNA TGTGCCAGCAGCTCCCCTGGCACAGGTCCCGTCTATGGCTACACCTTC.

This clonotype was observed a few times. This rearrangement joins TRBV6-1 to TRBJ2-7; no clear D. Trimming took 2 bases from V and 4 from J, leaving 12 bases between them. CDR3 length equals 14 residues. Germline CDR1 and CDR2: MNHNS and SASEGT. The CDR3: CASSEMGVIYEQYF. The DNA for the CDR3 is TGTGCCAGCAGTGAAATGGGTGTTATTTACGAGCAGTACTTC.

This clonotype has at least ten counts. V and J are TRBV9 and TRBJ1-2; unclear D gene. Germline V gives CDR1 SGDLS, CDR2 YYNGEE. The CDR3 loop spans 14 amino acids. V gave up 0 bases and J gave up 8 bases, with 14 bases separating them. For the CDR3, the DNA is TGTGCCAGCAGCGTAGCAGTCGGATTGTGGGGCTACACCTTC. Protein sequence: CASSVAVGLWGYTF.

There are many counts of this clonotype. CDR3: CASRRGGTGTGVGTEAFF. The CDR3 DNA reads as TGTGCCAGCAGAAGAGGGGGTACCGGGACAGGGGTTGGCACTGAAGCTTTCTTT. This chain joins TRBV12-3 or TRBV12-4 and TRBJ1-1, with 10 bases aligning to TRBD1. The CDR3 runs 18 residues. V dropped 6 bases and J dropped 4; count of bases not matched to a gene: 17.

This clonotype was recorded at least ten times. This chain joins TRBV7-3 and TRBJ1-2, with D unclear. Germline CDR1 SGHTA, CDR2 FQGTGA. There are 16 residues in the CDR3. V was clipped by 1 base and J by 8 bases, with 20 bases between them. Here the CDR3 DNA reads TGTGCCAGCAGCTTAAACTCGGCCAGCGGGTATGACGGCTACACCTTC. Encoded protein: CASSLNSASGYDGYTF.

This clonotype appeared many times. V is TRBV4-3 and J is TRBJ2-6; a weak D match, TRBD1 (6 bases). CDR1 and CDR2 (germline): LGHNA, YSLEER. The CDR3 loop spans 16 amino acids. Trimming took off 0 bases at V and 1 base at J, with 7 bases between the two ends. The CDR3 DNA sequence: TGCGCCAGCAGCCAAGAGCAGGGGTCTGGGGCCAACGTCCTGACTTTC. This encodes CASSQEQGSGANVLTF.